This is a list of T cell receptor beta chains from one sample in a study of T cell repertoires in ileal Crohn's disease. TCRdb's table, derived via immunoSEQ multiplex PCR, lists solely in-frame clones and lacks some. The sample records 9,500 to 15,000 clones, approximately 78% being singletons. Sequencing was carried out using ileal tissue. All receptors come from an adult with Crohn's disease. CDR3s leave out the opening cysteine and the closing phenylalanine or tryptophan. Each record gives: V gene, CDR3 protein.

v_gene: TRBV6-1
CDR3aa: ASSEMGQGLYGQY

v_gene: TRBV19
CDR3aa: ASITTGKTYGYT

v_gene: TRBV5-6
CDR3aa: ASIRGQGDEKLF

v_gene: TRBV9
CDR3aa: ASSATSGEYNEQF

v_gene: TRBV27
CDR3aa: ASRGLQGNYGYT

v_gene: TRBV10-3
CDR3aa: AISESVEGLTSGANVLT

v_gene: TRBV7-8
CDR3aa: ASSAGGAVSYEQY

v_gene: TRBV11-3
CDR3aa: ASSQLVAGGTDTQY

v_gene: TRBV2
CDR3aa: ASNRRGHSYEQY

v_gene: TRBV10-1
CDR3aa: ASSEDREETQY

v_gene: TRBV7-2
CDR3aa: ASSHYDREQY

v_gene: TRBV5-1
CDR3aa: ASSSGQPNTEAF

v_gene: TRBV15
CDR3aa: ATSRRGAGGQPQH

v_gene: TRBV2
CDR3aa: ASSEIRGESGEQY

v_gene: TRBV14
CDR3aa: ASSQGRQVNTEAF

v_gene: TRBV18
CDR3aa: ASFGLAGRTGELF

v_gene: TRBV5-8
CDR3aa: ASSLRLAGVREQF